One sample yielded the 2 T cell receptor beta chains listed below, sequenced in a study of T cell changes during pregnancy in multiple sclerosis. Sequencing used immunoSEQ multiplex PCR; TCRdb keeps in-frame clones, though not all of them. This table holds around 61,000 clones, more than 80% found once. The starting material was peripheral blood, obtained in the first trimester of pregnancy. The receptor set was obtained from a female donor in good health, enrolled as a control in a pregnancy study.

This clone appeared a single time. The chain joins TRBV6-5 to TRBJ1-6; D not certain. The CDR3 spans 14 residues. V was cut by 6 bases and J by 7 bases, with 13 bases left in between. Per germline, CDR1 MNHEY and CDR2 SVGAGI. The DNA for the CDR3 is TGTGCCAGCAGCTACGGGAGAATCAATTCACCCCTCCACTTT. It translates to CASSYGRINSPLHF.

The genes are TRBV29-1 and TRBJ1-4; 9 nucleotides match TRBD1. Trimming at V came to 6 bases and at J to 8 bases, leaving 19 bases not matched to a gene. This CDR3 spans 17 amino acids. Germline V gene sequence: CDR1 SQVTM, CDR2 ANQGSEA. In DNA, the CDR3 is TGCAGCGTCAAAGGGGGAATCTGGACAGGGGAGGGGGAAAAACTGTTTTTT. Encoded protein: CSVKGGIWTGEGEKLFF. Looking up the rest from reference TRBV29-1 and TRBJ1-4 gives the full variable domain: SAVISQKPSRDICQRGTSLTIQCQVDSQVTMMFWYRQQPGQSLTLIATANQGSEATYESGFVIDKFPISRPNLTFSTLTVSNMSPEDSSIYLCSVKGGIWTGEGEKLFFGSGTQLSVL.